This T cell receptor (beta chain) was sequenced during a study of regulatory T cells in long-lasting Graves disease. Study-wide background: Antithyroid drug use was under 3 months in newly diagnosed Graves' patients.

There are 18 residues in the CDR3. V shed 5 bases and J shed 5 bases, with 26 bases lying between them. Germline V CDR1 and CDR2: MNHEY, SVGEGT. Study results and caveats: Relative to new patients (around 1,000), persistent patients exhibited greater sharing of public clonotypes (approximately 2,700).

Arm-PCR with iRepertoire HTBI primers amplified the CDR3 regions for these TCR beta libraries. TCRdb recomputed calls from the multiplex PCR reads with MiXCR, one row per CDR3 protein. The data hold roughly 560,000 distinct CDR3 sequences, with 12% observed a single time. Notes on this clonotype: The antigen remains undetermined.

Stated time point: newly diagnosed GD, antithyroid drugs for less than 3 months. PBMC RNA served as the TCR library source. These data are also associated with another study on T cells in Graves' hyperthyroidism and ophthalmopathy. Per that paper: Among the patients, aged 18 to 65, hyperthyroidism was newly diagnosed and had lasted under 2 months. First-round RT-PCR targeting the TCR CDR3 was performed with the HTBI primer set.

The chain employs TRBV6-2 or TRBV6-3 and TRBJ2-3; D is possibly TRBD2 (5 bases). The clonotype comes from a woman in her 30s with Graves disease. The input for sequencing was peripheral blood mononuclear cells (PBMCs), taken at new diagnosis, from a patient treated with antithyroid drugs. CDR3 in amino acids: CASSEDYGWSTIVDTQYF. As DNA, the CDR3 is TGTGCCAGCAGTGAAGACTACGGCTGGTCGACAATTGTAGATACGCAGTATTTT.